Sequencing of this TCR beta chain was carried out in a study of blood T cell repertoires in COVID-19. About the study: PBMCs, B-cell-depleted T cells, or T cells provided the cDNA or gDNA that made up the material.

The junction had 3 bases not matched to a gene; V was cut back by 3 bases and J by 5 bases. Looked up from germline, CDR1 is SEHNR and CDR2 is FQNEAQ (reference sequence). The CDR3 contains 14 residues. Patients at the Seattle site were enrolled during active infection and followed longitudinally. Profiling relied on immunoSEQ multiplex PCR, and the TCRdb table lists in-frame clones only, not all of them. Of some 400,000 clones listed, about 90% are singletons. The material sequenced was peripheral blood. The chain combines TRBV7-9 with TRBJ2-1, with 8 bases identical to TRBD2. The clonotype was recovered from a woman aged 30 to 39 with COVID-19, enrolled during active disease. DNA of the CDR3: TGTGCCAGCAGCTTGACTAGCGAGCACAATGAGCAGTTCTTC. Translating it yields CASSLTSEHNEQFF.